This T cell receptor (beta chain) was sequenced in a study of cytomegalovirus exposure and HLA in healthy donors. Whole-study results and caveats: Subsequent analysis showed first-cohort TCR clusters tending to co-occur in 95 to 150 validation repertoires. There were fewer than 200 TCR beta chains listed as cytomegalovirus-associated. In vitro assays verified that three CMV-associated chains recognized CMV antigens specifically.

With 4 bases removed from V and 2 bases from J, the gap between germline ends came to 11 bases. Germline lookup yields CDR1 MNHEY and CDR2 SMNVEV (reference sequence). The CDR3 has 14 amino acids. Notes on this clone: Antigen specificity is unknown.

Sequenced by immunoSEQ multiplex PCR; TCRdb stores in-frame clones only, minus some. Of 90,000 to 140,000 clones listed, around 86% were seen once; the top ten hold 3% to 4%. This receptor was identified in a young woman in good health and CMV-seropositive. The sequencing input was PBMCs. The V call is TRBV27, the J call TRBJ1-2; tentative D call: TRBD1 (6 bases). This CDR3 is CASSSNTGNYGYTF. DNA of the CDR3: TGTGCCAGCAGTTCGAACACAGGGAACTATGGCTACACCTTC.